The 22 T cell receptor beta chains in this list originate from one sample, sequenced in a study of T cell responses to AZD1222 COVID-19 vaccine listed by TCRdb under 2021. Receptors were amplified or captured by the immunoSEQ multiplex PCR assay. This immuneACCESS table, as held by TCRdb, lists in-frame sequences with V and J called but not all clones. Of the missing ones, under half trace to an unresolved V gene in checked studies; the others have no known cause. The sample table lists approximately 150,000 clones, under 95% of them with a count of one. Jointly, the top ten make up under 6% of the sample. The time point label on this specimen signifies: about 28 days (+/-7) after the second vaccine dose. Material: peripheral blood, obtained 28 days after the second AZD1222 dose. These receptors originate from an adult who received the AZD1222 COVID-19 vaccine.

The chain carries TRBV30 and TRBJ1-3; D is undetermined. V shed 2 bases and J shed 1 base, with 6 bases lying between them. The CDR3 spans 13 residues. Germline assignment: CDR1 GTSNPN and CDR2 SVGIG (reference sequence). In DNA form, the CDR3 reads TGTGCCTGGAGTCAGACTTCTGGAAACACCATATATTTT. It specifies CAWSQTSGNTIYF.

CDR3 loop: CASSLSDNYGYTF. The CDR3 coding sequence is TGTGCCAGCAGTTTGTCGGATAACTATGGCTACACCTTC. The J gene is TRBJ1-2, the V gene TRBV27; no definite D call. V gave up 3 bases and J gave up 1 base, with 6 bases separating them. From germline, CDR1 is MNHEY and CDR2 SMNVEV (reference sequence). The CDR3 consists of 13 residues.

The V and J genes are TRBV7-6 and TRBJ2-7; 8 bases fit TRBD2. Germline CDR1 is SGHVS and CDR2 is FNYEAQ. This CDR3 has 17 amino acids. V gave up 2 bases and J gave up 5 bases; unmatched junction bases: 14. DNA for the CDR3: TGTGCCAGCAGCTTAACCTACGGTGGAAGCGGGGGCCACGAGCAGTACTTC. Translated: CASSLTYGGSGGHEQYF.

The V gene is TRBV6-5, the J gene TRBJ2-3; D gene uncertain. Germline V CDR1 and CDR2: MNHEY, SVGAGI. The length of the CDR3 is 13 residues. V lost 6 bases and J 1 base, leaving 8 bases between the germline ends. Here the CDR3 DNA reads TGTGCCAGCAGGGGTGACGGCACAGATACGCAGTATTTT. Its protein is CASRGDGTDTQYF.

The V call is TRBV3-1 (or the pseudogene TRBV3-2), the J call TRBJ1-2; no reliable D call. V dropped 0 bases and J dropped 6 bases, with 5 bases sitting between them. Germline CDR1 reads LGHDT; CDR2 reads YNNKEL (reference sequence). This CDR3 is 12 amino acids long. CDR3 DNA: TGTGCCAGCAGCCAAGATCGAAATGGCTACACCTTC. This codes for CASSQDRNGYTF.

The chain couples TRBV3-1 (or the pseudogene TRBV3-2) to TRBJ1-1; 10 nucleotides agree with TRBD1. The CDR3 extends over 17 amino acids. V shed 0 bases, J shed 1 base, and the junction held 5 bases outside the gene matches. Germline CDR1 LGHDT, CDR2 YNNKEL (reference sequence). The CDR3 spells CASSQDLRDRGNTEAFF. CDR3 DNA sequence: TGTGCCAGCAGCCAAGACCTCCGGGACAGGGGGAACACTGAAGCTTTCTTT.

The chain employs TRBV19 and TRBJ1-5; TRBD1 is a possible D gene (5 bases). This CDR3 has 16 amino acids. Germline-derived CDR1 and CDR2 are LNHDA and SQIVND (reference sequence). Deletions cut 6 bases from V and 1 base from J, with 16 bases between. CDR3 coding DNA: TGTGCCAGTAGGACCGGGGCAAGGGGAAGCAATCAGCCCCAGCATTTT. It yields the protein CASRTGARGSNQPQHF.

The genes are TRBV4-2 and TRBJ2-7, with 9 bases matching TRBD2. V shed 0 bases and J 3 bases; nucleotides not matched to a gene: 6. The CDR3 runs to 16 residues. CDR1 and CDR2 from the germline V gene are LGHNA and YNFKEQ. The CDR3 is CASSQEGAGGGYEQYF. CDR3 in DNA: TGTGCCAGCAGCCAAGAAGGAGCGGGAGGAGGCTACGAGCAGTACTTC.

This sequence joins TRBV7-9 and TRBJ1-1; D gene ambiguous. V gave up 1 base and J gave up 4 bases, with 16 bases separating them. The germline CDR1 and CDR2 sequences are SEHNR and FQNEAQ (reference sequence). The CDR3 covers 16 residues. CDR3 protein: CASSLVGRGYSTEAFF. The CDR3 nucleotides read TGTGCCAGCAGCTTAGTAGGTCGTGGGTATAGCACTGAAGCTTTCTTT.

V usage is TRBV30 and J usage is TRBJ2-7; TRBD2 matches at 8 bases. The germline V gene encodes CDR1 GTSNPN and CDR2 SVGIG (reference sequence). V shed 2 bases and J 5 bases; nucleotides not matched to a gene: 2. The CDR3 contains 12 residues. CDR3 region: CAWSRTSNEQYF. CDR3 bases: TGTGCCTGGAGTCGGACTAGCAACGAGCAGTACTTC.

The V gene is TRBV12-5, the J gene TRBJ1-3, with D possibly matching TRBD1 (6 bases). In germline, CDR1 is LGHNT, CDR2 FRNRAP. The CDR3 has 14 residues. Trimming stripped 5 bases from V and 2 bases from J, with 10 bases between. The CDR3 region has the DNA TGTGCTAGTGGTCACCAGGGGCCTGGAAACACCATATATTTT. Translation: CASGHQGPGNTIYF.

This clone was detected only a few times. The gene calls are TRBV27 and TRBJ2-7, with D perhaps TRBD1 (6 bases). The CDR3 runs to 14 residues. V gave up 5 bases and J gave up 2 bases, with 13 bases separating them. Per germline, CDR1 MNHEY and CDR2 SMNVEV (reference sequence). The DNA for the CDR3 is TGTGCCAGCAGTCAACTGACAGGAACCTACGAGCAGTACTTC. Protein product: CASSQLTGTYEQYF.

The chain employs TRBV6-5 and TRBJ2-1; tentatively, D is TRBD2 (5 bases). V was pared by 2 bases and J by 8 bases, with 7 bases between. CDR1 is MNHEY, CDR2 SVGAGI, per germline. The CDR3 loop spans 12 amino acids. The CDR3 loop is CASSYGRHEQFF. The CDR3 DNA reads TGTGCCAGCAGTTACGGGAGACATGAGCAGTTCTTC.

This clone was counted a single time. The chain joins TRBV7-3 to TRBJ2-1; 9 bases fit TRBD1. Trimming at V came to 4 bases and at J to 2 bases, leaving 3 bases not matched to a gene. Germline V lookup: CDR1 SGHTA, CDR2 FQGTGA. The CDR3 length is 15 residues. The CDR3 loop is CASSSGTGTYNEQFF. CDR3 bases: TGTGCCAGCAGCTCAGGGACAGGGACCTACAATGAGCAGTTCTTC.

Details on this clone: No DNA is shown, since the ends of the CDR3 on it are uncertain; the CDR3 is the one TCRdb lists. The rearrangement joins TRBV15 to TRBJ1-2; the DNA was not used to check the table's D call, TRBD1. The CDR3 is 13 amino acids long, termini counted. CDR1 is LNHNV and CDR2 is YYDKDF in the germline V gene (reference sequence). The CDR3 sequence is CATSSVGAGTHHF.

This clone has just one count. The chain employs TRBV7-6 and TRBJ2-1; 7 bases map to TRBD2. The trim removed 0 bases at V and 6 bases at J, leaving 20 bases unmatched. There are 20 residues in the CDR3. The germline V gene has CDR1 SGHVS and CDR2 FNYEAQ. CDR3: CASSLAAGSVGVRSLNEQFF. The DNA of the CDR3 is TGTGCCAGCAGCTTAGCAGCGGGATCGGTCGGTGTCAGATCGCTCAATGAGCAGTTCTTC.

This sequence joins TRBV5-6 and TRBJ2-3; TRBD1 matches at 8 bases. Germline values: CDR1 SGHDT, CDR2 YYEEEE. The CDR3 is 16 amino acids. The trim removed 1 base at V and 1 base at J, leaving 5 bases unmatched. The CDR3 region is CASSLTTGGGTDTQYF. Written as DNA, the CDR3 is TGTGCCAGCAGCTTGACTACAGGGGGAGGCACAGATACGCAGTATTTT. The whole variable domain, remainder taken from reference TRBV5-6 and TRBJ2-3, is DAGVTQSPTHLIKTRGQQVTLRCSPKSGHDTVSWYQQALGQGPQFIFQYYEEEERQRGNFPDRFSGHQFPNYSSELNVNALLLGDSALYLCASSLTTGGGTDTQYFGPGTRLTVL.

The J gene is TRBJ1-5, the V gene TRBV6-1; no clear D. This CDR3 comprises 15 residues. V lost 1 base, J lost 0 bases, and 7 bases lay in between. Germline V CDR1 and CDR2: MNHNS, SASEGT. DNA of the CDR3: TGTGCCAGCAGTGAAGACACCTATAGCAATCAGCCCCAGCATTTT. Amino acid sequence: CASSEDTYSNQPQHF.

Here the CDR3 DNA reads TGTGCCAGCAGCTTAGGGCTCACAGGGTCAATTCAGTACTTC. This translates into CASSLGLTGSIQYF. The J gene is TRBJ2-4, the V gene TRBV11-2, with D tentatively TRBD1 (6 bases). This CDR3 is built from 14 residues. Germline V gene sequence: CDR1 SGHAT, CDR2 FQNNGV. V was cut by 1 base and J by 10 bases, with 14 bases left in between.

The chain recombines TRBV10-2 with TRBJ2-3; D remains unclear. Germline CDR1 reads WSHSY; CDR2 reads SAAADI. V gave up 6 bases and J gave up 5 bases, with 6 bases separating them. CDR3 size: 11 residues. CDR3 sequence reads: CASSLGDTQYF. The CDR3 nucleotides read TGCGCCAGCAGCTTGGGAGATACGCAGTATTTT.

This clone has a handful of counts. The chain combines TRBV28 with TRBJ1-5; D ambiguous. CDR1 and CDR2 (germline): MDHEN, SYDVKM. The CDR3 has 13 amino acids. The ends were cut back, 7 bases at V and 1 base at J, with 8 bases in the middle. This chain's CDR3 is CASTESSNQPQHF. The CDR3 DNA is TGTGCCAGCACCGAATCGAGCAATCAGCCCCAGCATTTT.

V usage is TRBV25-1 and J usage is TRBJ1-2; 10 nucleotides line up with TRBD1. The ends lost 6 bases at V and 6 bases at J; junction bases unmatched: 7. The CDR3 spans 14 residues. Germline V gene sequence: CDR1 MGHDK, CDR2 SYGVNS. The CDR3 DNA reads TGTGCCAGCAGCAATTTCGGACAGGGGGATGGCTACACCTTC. Its translation: CASSNFGQGDGYTF.